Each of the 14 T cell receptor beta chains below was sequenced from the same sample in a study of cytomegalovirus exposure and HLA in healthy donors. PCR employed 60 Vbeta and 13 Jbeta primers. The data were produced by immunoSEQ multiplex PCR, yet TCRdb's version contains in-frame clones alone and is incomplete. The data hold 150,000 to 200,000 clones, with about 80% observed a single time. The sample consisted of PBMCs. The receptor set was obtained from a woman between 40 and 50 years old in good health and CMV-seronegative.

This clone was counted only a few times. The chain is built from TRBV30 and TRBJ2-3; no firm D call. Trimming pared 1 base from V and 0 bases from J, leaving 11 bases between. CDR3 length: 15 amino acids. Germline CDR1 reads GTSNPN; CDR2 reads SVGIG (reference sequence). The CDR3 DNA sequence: TGTGCCTGGAGTGGCGTTGCTGCTAGCACAGATACGCAGTATTTT. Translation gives CAWSGVAASTDTQYF.

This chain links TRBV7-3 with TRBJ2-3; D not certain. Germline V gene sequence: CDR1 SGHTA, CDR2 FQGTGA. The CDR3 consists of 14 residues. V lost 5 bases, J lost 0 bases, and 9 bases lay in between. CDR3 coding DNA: TGTGCCAGCAGCCAAACTTACAGCACAGATACGCAGTATTTT. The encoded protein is CASSQTYSTDTQYF.

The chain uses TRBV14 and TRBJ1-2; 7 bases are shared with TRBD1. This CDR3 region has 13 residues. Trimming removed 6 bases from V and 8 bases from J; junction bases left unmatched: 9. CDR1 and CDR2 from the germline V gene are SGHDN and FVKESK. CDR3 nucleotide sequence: TGTGCCAGCAGTACCGGGACAGTCCGAGGCTACACCTTC. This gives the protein CASSTGTVRGYTF.

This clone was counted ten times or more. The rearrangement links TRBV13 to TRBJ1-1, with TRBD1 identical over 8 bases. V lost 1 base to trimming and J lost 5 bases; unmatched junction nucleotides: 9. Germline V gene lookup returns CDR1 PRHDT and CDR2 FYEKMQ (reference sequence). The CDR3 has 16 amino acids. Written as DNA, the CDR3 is TGTGCCAGCAGCTTAGTTCGCGCAGGGGGCCAAACTGAAGCTTTCTTT. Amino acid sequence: CASSLVRAGGQTEAFF.

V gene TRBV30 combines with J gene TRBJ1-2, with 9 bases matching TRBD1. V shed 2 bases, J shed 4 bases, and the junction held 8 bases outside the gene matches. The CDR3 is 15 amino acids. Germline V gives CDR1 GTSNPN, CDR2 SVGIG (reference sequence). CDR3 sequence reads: CAWSTLDRGLYGYTF. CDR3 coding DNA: TGTGCCTGGAGTACCCTGGACAGGGGACTCTATGGCTACACCTTC.

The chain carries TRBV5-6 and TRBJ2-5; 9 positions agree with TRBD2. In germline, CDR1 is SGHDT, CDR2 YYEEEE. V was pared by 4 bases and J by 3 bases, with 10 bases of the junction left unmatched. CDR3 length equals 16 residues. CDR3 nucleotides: TGTGCCAGCAGCACTCCCCGGACTAGCGAGAAAGAGACCCAGTACTTC. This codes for CASSTPRTSEKETQYF.

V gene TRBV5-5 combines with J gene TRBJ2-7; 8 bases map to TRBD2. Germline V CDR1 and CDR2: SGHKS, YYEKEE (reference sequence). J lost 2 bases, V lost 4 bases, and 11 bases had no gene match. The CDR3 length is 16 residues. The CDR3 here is CASSRESGSYPYEQYV. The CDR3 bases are TGTGCCAGCAGCCGAGAGAGCGGGAGTTATCCCTACGAGCAGTACGTC.

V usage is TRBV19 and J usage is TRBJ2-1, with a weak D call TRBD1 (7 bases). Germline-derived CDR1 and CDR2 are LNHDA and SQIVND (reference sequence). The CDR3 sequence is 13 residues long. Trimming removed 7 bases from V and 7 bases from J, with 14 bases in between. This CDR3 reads CASTPTGTNEQFF. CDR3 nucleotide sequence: TGTGCCAGTACCCCGACAGGGACTAATGAGCAGTTCTTC.

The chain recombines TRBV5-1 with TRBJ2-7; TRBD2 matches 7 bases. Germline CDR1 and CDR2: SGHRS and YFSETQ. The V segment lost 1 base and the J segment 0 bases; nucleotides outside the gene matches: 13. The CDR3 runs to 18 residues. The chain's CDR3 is CASSLRPNGGTSSYEQYF. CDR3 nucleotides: TGCGCCAGCAGCTTGCGACCAAACGGGGGGACGAGCTCCTACGAGCAGTACTTC.

In nucleotides, the CDR3 is TGTGCCAGCAGTGAAACACAGGGTTCTCACGAGCAGTACTTC. As protein: CASSETQGSHEQYF. The chain links TRBV6-1 to TRBJ2-7, with D possibly matching TRBD1 (6 bases). The CDR3 is 14 amino acids. V was shortened by 2 bases and J by 5 bases, with 13 bases between the two germline ends. The germline V gene has CDR1 MNHNS and CDR2 SASEGT.

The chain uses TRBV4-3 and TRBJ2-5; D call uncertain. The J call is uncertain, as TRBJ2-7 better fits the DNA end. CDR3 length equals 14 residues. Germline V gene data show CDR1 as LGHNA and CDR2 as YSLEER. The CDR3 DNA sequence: TGCGCCAGCAGCCAAGATTTGTACTCCTACGAGCAGTACTTC. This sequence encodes CASSQDLYSYEQYF.

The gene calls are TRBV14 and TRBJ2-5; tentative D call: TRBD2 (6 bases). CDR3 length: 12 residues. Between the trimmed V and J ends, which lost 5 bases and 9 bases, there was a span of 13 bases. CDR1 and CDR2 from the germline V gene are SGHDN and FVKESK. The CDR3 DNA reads TGTGCCAGCAGCGCGACTAGGGCGGCCCAGTACTTC. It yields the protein CASSATRAAQYF.

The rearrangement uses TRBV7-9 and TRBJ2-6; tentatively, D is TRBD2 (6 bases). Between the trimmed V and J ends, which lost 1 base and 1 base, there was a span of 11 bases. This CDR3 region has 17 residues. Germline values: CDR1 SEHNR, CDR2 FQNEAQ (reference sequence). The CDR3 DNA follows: TGTGCCAGCAGCTTAGGGCAGGGAGGTTCTGGGGCCAACGTCCTGACTTTC. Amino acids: CASSLGQGGSGANVLTF.

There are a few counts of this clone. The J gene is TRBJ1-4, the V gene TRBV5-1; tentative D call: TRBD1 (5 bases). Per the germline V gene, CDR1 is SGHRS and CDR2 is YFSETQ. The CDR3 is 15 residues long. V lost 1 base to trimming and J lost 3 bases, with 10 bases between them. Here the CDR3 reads CASSLRGIPNEKLFF. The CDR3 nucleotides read TGCGCCAGCAGCTTGCGGGGGATACCTAATGAAAAACTGTTTTTT. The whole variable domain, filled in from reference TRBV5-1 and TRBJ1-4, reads KAGVTQTPRYLIKTRGQQVTLSCSPISGHRSVSWYQQTPGQGLQFLFEYFSETQRNKGNFPGRFSGRQFSNSRSEMNVSTLELGDSALYLCASSLRGIPNEKLFFGSGTQLSVL.